Shown below are 29 T cell receptor beta chains from a single sample sequenced in a study of blood T cells in healthy people across ages. PCR was performed a second time for about 7 to 12 cycles using a sample-barcoded 5' primer and a J-beta primer mix. MiXCR, applied by TCRdb to the 5' RACE reads, yields one record per CDR3 protein. This sample has 2 million or so distinct CDR3 sequences, with just under 50% found just once. The sequenced sample was blood. Receptor source: a woman between 40 and 50 years old in good health.

The V and J genes are TRBV5-1 and TRBJ2-1, with 10 bases identical to TRBD2. V trimming: 3 bases; J trimming: 2 bases; junction bases outside the gene matches: 5. The CDR3 extends over 16 amino acids. The germline gives CDR1 SGHRS, CDR2 YFSETQ. DNA of the CDR3: TGCGCCAGCAGCTGGACTAGCGGTCCTACCTACAATGAGCAGTTCTTC. Its protein product is CASSWTSGPTYNEQFF.

This clonotype was recorded once. The J gene is TRBJ1-6, the V gene TRBV4-2; tentatively, D is TRBD1 (6 bases). Per germline, CDR1 LGHNA and CDR2 YNFKEQ. The CDR3 loop spans 15 amino acids. V dropped 3 bases and J dropped 9 bases, with 15 bases sitting between them. The CDR3 nucleotides read TGTGCCAGCAGCCAGGTGGCGGGGGGCGGTTCACCCCTCCACTTT. It translates to CASSQVAGGGSPLHF.

V and J are TRBV7-9 and TRBJ1-1, with TRBD1 identical over 8 bases. The CDR3 is 16 residues long. Germline assignment: CDR1 SEHNR and CDR2 FQNEAQ (reference sequence). Unmatched junction bases numbered 3, after V lost 0 bases and J lost 0 bases. The CDR3 loop is CASSLAGQGLNTEAFF. The CDR3, as DNA: TGTGCCAGCAGCTTAGCAGGACAGGGCCTGAACACTGAAGCTTTCTTT.

In this sample, this clonotype turned up many times. V and J are TRBV29-1 and TRBJ2-7; 7 nucleotides agree with TRBD1. V lost 6 bases and J lost 2; bases outside the gene matches: 13. Germline lookup yields CDR1 SQVTM and CDR2 ANQGSEA. The CDR3 has 15 amino acids. CDR3 residues: CSVVNSGTVPYEQYF. As DNA, the CDR3 is TGCAGCGTCGTGAACTCCGGGACAGTGCCCTACGAGCAGTACTTC.

This clonotype came up a few times. The chain is built from TRBV4-1 and TRBJ1-2, with 7 bases matching TRBD1. Germline V CDR1 and CDR2: MGHRA, YSYEKL. The V segment lost 1 base and the J segment 3 bases; nucleotides outside the gene matches: 11. CDR3 size: 17 residues. The CDR3 here is CASSQVPPLGGYYGYTF. CDR3 sequence (DNA): TGCGCCAGCAGCCAAGTACCTCCCCTAGGGGGCTACTATGGCTACACCTTC.

The chain combines TRBV7-2 with TRBJ2-7, with D possibly being TRBD1 (6 bases). V lost 3 bases and J 12 bases, leaving 21 bases between the germline ends. The CDR3 spans 14 residues. Looked up from germline, CDR1 is SGHTA and CDR2 is FQGNSA. For the CDR3, the DNA is TGTGCCAGCAGCTTGGGCAGGGGCTGGGACATTCGGTACTTC. This sequence encodes CASSLGRGWDIRYF.

V and J are TRBV2 and TRBJ2-7; the match to TRBD1 covers 7 bases. The CDR3 loop spans 14 amino acids. The J segment lost 3 bases and the V segment lost 6 bases, leaving 8 bases of the junction unmatched. In germline, CDR1 is SNHLY, CDR2 FYNNEI. Written as DNA, the CDR3 is TGTGCCAGCAGCGTAGAACAGGGGATCTACGAGCAGTACTTC. The encoded protein is CASSVEQGIYEQYF.

V usage is TRBV29-1 and J usage is TRBJ1-1; no clear D. The V gene's germline CDR1 is SQVTM and CDR2 ANQGSEA. The V end lost 3 bases, the J end lost 1 base, and 12 bases lay between the germline ends. This CDR3 has 14 amino acids. CDR3 DNA: TGCAGCGTTGACCCGGCGACGGGGAACACTGAAGCTTTCTTT. Translating it yields CSVDPATGNTEAFF.

This clonotype was detected only a few times. The CDR3 is CASSYELAGDTQYF. The CDR3 bases are TGTGCCAGCAGTTACGAACTAGCAGGGGATACGCAGTATTTT. This chain connects TRBV6-6 to TRBJ2-3; TRBD2 is a possible D gene (6 bases). Deletions cut 2 bases from V and 6 bases from J, with 12 bases between. The germline CDR1 and CDR2 sequences are MNHNY and SVGAGI (reference sequence). CDR3 length: 14 residues.

The table lists this clonotype with a few counts. The chain carries TRBV27 and TRBJ2-5, with 9 bases lining up with TRBD1. After removal of 8 bases from V and 0 bases from J, the junction contained 1 base not matched to a gene. CDR1 MNHEY and CDR2 SMNVEV come from the germline V gene (reference sequence). The CDR3 sequence is 13 residues long. This chain's CDR3 is CASGQGYQETQYF. The CDR3, as DNA: TGTGCCAGCGGACAGGGGTACCAAGAGACCCAGTACTTC.

V usage is TRBV7-9 and J usage is TRBJ1-1; 7 bases fit TRBD1. Trimming at V came to 10 bases and at J to 0 bases, leaving 5 bases not matched to a gene. Germline V gene sequence: CDR1 SEHNR, CDR2 FQNEAQ (reference sequence). CDR3 size: 13 residues. CDR3: CATSGTVNTEAFF. CDR3 nucleotide sequence: TGTGCCACTTCTGGGACAGTGAACACTGAAGCTTTCTTT.

This clonotype has more than one count but fewer than ten. V is TRBV7-9 and J is TRBJ2-5, with TRBD1 matching over 7 bases. The V gene's germline CDR1 is SEHNR and CDR2 FQNEAQ (reference sequence). The CDR3 totals 17 residues. Trimming at V came to 3 bases and at J to 6 bases, leaving 16 bases not matched to a gene. As DNA, the CDR3 is TGTGCCAGCAGCTTGGATGGCCCGACAGGGTTCAGAAAGACCCAGTACTTC. Translated: CASSLDGPTGFRKTQYF.

This chain joins TRBV27 and TRBJ1-1, with 11 bases aligning to TRBD1. Germline CDR1 MNHEY, CDR2 SMNVEV (reference sequence). Losses at the gene ends were 5 bases for V and 0 bases for J; bases not matched to a gene: 5. This CDR3 is built from 16 residues. The CDR3 sequence: CASSPRTGGVNTEAFF. As DNA, the CDR3 is TGTGCCAGCAGTCCGAGGACAGGGGGCGTGAACACTGAAGCTTTCTTT.

The V gene is TRBV7-9, the J gene TRBJ2-1; D is perhaps TRBD1 (6 bases). Germline V gene lookup returns CDR1 SEHNR and CDR2 FQNEAQ (reference sequence). With 2 bases removed from V and 8 bases from J, the gap between germline ends came to 16 bases. The CDR3 sequence is 15 residues long. The CDR3 DNA sequence: TGTGCCAGCAGCTTATTGATGCAGGGGTTCCATGAGCAGTTCTTC. Protein: CASSLLMQGFHEQFF.

The chain combines TRBV6-6 with TRBJ2-4; 11 bases match TRBD2. The J call may be incorrect, as the DNA end agrees better with TRBJ2-7. The CDR3 sequence is 15 residues long. Germline values: CDR1 MNHNY, CDR2 SVGAGI (reference sequence). The CDR3 region has the DNA TGTGCCAGCAGTGCCCCGACTAGCGGGGTAAACGAGCAGTACTTC. Its protein is CASSAPTSGVNEQYF.

The chain uses TRBV7-2 and TRBJ2-1, with D possibly called TRBD1 or TRBD2 (6 bases each). This CDR3 region has 15 residues. The V gene lost 4 bases and the J gene lost 8 bases, with 18 bases spanning the gap. The V gene's germline CDR1 is SGHTA and CDR2 FQGNSA. Here the CDR3 DNA reads TGTGCCAGCAGCTACAGCGGGCCTCCAGGGGATGAGCAGTTCTTC. As protein: CASSYSGPPGDEQFF. Using reference TRBV7-2 and TRBJ2-1 for the parts outside the CDR3, the full variable domain is GAGVSQSPSNKVTEKGKDVELRCDPISGHTALYWYRQSLGQGLEFLIYFQGNSAPDKSGLPSDRFSAERTGGSVSTLTIQRTQQEDSAVYLCASSYSGPPGDEQFFGPGTRLTVL.

The chain joins TRBV29-1 to TRBJ1-1; 8 bases line up with TRBD1. The germline V gene has CDR1 SQVTM and CDR2 ANQGSEA. The CDR3 has 14 residues. Trimming at V came to 5 bases and at J to 1 base, leaving 6 bases not matched to a gene. CDR3 sequence (DNA): TGCAGCGTTAAGACAGGGGTAGCGAACACTGAAGCTTTCTTT. Amino acid sequence: CSVKTGVANTEAFF.

The V gene is TRBV10-3, the J gene TRBJ2-4; 10 bases map to TRBD1. The assigned J gene may be wrong: the sequence end matches TRBJ2-7 better. The germline V gene encodes CDR1 ENHRY and CDR2 SYGVKD. The CDR3 spans 15 residues. In DNA form, the CDR3 reads TGTGCCATCAGTGAGCCGGGACAGGGGTTCCACGAGCAGTACTTC. Amino acids: CAISEPGQGFHEQYF.

This rearrangement joins TRBV4-1 to TRBJ1-1; a possible D gene is TRBD1 (6 bases). The germline CDR1 and CDR2 sequences are MGHRA and YSYEKL. Trimming stripped 3 bases from V and 0 bases from J, with 11 bases between. The CDR3 is 15 amino acids. The CDR3 DNA reads as TGCGCCAGCAGCCACCCACAGGGAATGAACACTGAAGCTTTCTTT. Encoded protein: CASSHPQGMNTEAFF.

This clonotype was counted only a few times. This chain links TRBV27 with TRBJ2-7; D perhaps matches TRBD2 (6 bases). CDR3 size: 15 residues. CDR1 MNHEY and CDR2 SMNVEV come from the germline V gene (reference sequence). V was pared by 3 bases and J by 4 bases, with 16 bases between. The CDR3, as DNA: TGTGCCAGCAGTTTCAGGGCCGGGGGATTTTACGAGCAGTACTTC. Translating it yields CASSFRAGGFYEQYF.

This clonotype was counted once. The V call is TRBV18, the J call TRBJ2-7; 7 nucleotides line up with TRBD2. This CDR3 is 15 amino acids long. The ends lost 5 bases at V and 2 bases at J; junction bases unmatched: 9. In germline, CDR1 is KGHSH, CDR2 LQKENI. As DNA, the CDR3 is TGTGCCAGCTCATCCGGACTAGAGGGGACCTACGAGCAGTACTTC. Translation: CASSSGLEGTYEQYF.

CDR3 sequence: CASSLLGTASSYEQYF. CDR3 nucleotide sequence: TGTGCCAGCAGCCTTCTTGGGACAGCCTCCTCCTACGAGCAGTACTTC. The V call is TRBV7-2, the J call TRBJ2-5; 7 nucleotides line up with TRBD1. The J call is uncertain, as TRBJ2-7 better fits the DNA end. CDR3 size: 16 residues. Germline V gene data show CDR1 as SGHTA and CDR2 as FQGNSA.

This CDR3 is CASSYLRTGGQETQYF. Here the CDR3 DNA reads TGTGCCAGCAGTTACCTTCGGACAGGCGGACAAGAGACCCAGTACTTC. The chain recombines TRBV6-5 with TRBJ2-5, with 7 bases that match TRBD1. Germline CDR1 is MNHEY and CDR2 is SVGAGI. The CDR3 has 16 amino acids. J gave up 2 bases and V 2 bases, and 8 bases lay outside the gene matches.

The chain recombines TRBV7-6 with TRBJ2-5; a weak D match, TRBD2 (5 bases). V was pared by 7 bases and J by 5 bases, with 23 bases between. The CDR3 contains 16 residues. Germline lookup yields CDR1 SGHVS and CDR2 FNYEAQ. The chain's CDR3 is CASTPSRSGFVETQYF. CDR3 nucleotide sequence: TGTGCCAGCACCCCCTCGAGGTCGGGGTTTGTGGAGACCCAGTACTTC. The variable domain in full, completed from reference TRBV7-6 and TRBJ2-5, reads GAGVSQSPRYKVTKRGQDVALRCDPISGHVSLYWYRQALGQGPEFLTYFNYEAQQDKSGLPNDRFSAERPEGSISTLTIQRTEQRDSAMYRCASTPSRSGFVETQYFGPGTRLLVL.

The genes are TRBV4-3 and TRBJ2-1, with 12 nucleotides matching TRBD1. With V trimmed by 6 bases and J by 7 bases, 10 bases remained unmatched. In germline, CDR1 is LGHNA, CDR2 YSLEER. This CDR3 spans 16 amino acids. The chain's CDR3 is CASSRTGTGGRNEQFF. The CDR3 DNA is TGCGCCAGCAGTCGCACCGGGACAGGGGGCAGGAATGAGCAGTTCTTC.

This clonotype appeared once. This chain joins TRBV7-2 and TRBJ1-6; the match to TRBD1 covers 7 bases. The CDR3 runs 14 residues. Trimming took 5 bases from V and 9 from J; bases not matched to a gene: 7. The germline V gene encodes CDR1 SGHTA and CDR2 FQGNSA. The CDR3 loop is CASSPIGTASPLHF. CDR3 sequence (DNA): TGTGCCAGCAGCCCAATCGGGACAGCTTCACCCCTCCACTTT.

In its sample, this clonotype was seen once. The V and J genes are TRBV7-9 and TRBJ2-3; D possibly corresponds to TRBD2 (5 bases). Trimming removed 0 bases at V and 2 bases at J, with 12 bases between. The germline CDR1 and CDR2 sequences are SEHNR and FQNEAQ (reference sequence). The CDR3 is 16 amino acids. The CDR3 DNA reads TGTGCCAGCAGCTTAGCCCGGGATCCTACCACAGATACGCAGTATTTT. It translates to CASSLARDPTTDTQYF.

The chain carries TRBV9 and TRBJ2-3, with unresolved D. Germline V gene lookup returns CDR1 SGDLS and CDR2 YYNGEE. The CDR3 spans 14 residues. Trimming removed 4 bases at V and 5 bases at J, with 14 bases between. CDR3 DNA: TGTGCCAGCAGCCCCACGGTGACCAGAGATACGCAGTATTTT. Translation: CASSPTVTRDTQYF.

The V gene is TRBV7-2, the J gene TRBJ2-7; no definite D call. Trimming removed 5 bases at V and 3 bases at J, with 17 bases between. In germline, CDR1 is SGHTA, CDR2 FQGNSA. The CDR3 runs 15 residues. The CDR3 region is CASSPPRAPLYEQYF. DNA for the CDR3: TGTGCCAGCAGCCCACCCCGGGCCCCACTCTACGAGCAGTACTTC.